Here is one TCR beta chain with its context. No antigen is known for it. Distinct nucleotide sequences in the sample also encode this CDR3. The sample originates from a study of shared clonotypes between healthy human individuals. Study overall: A donor's plate count was three for CD4 naive and three for CD4 memory; CD8 naive had two and CD8 memory one. Broader study findings: Measured sharing among donors was expected to vary with sequencing depth.

Positive CCR7 selection of CD45RO-negative cells yielded the naive CD8 cells, and terminally differentiated effector memory CD45RA+ cells were excluded. The deep-level immunoSEQ assay was used. Produced via immunoSEQ multiplex PCR; TCRdb's table is partial and in-frame only. Of about 680,000 clones listed, about 91% are singletons. The CDR3 consists of 11 residues. Trimming took 5 bases from V and 10 from J, leaving 9 bases between them. Per the germline V gene, CDR1 is SEHNR and CDR2 is FQNEAQ (reference sequence). The chain recombines TRBV7-9 with TRBJ2-1; the D is unclear. This sequence was found in a man aged 30 to 39 in good health. Specimen: naive CD8+ T cells sorted from blood. This CDR3 is CASSLLGEQFF. CDR3 bases: TGTGCCAGCAGCCTATTGGGCGAGCAGTTCTTC.